The clone carrying this T cell receptor (beta chain) appeared a single time. As yet, its antigen is unknown. This sample stems from a study of Ad26.COV2.S vaccination and SARS-CoV-2 variants. Produced via immunoSEQ multiplex PCR; TCRdb's table is partial and in-frame only. The sample lists 400,000 to 450,000 clones, approximately 90% seen once, with under 2% in the top ten. As to treatment: roughly 18 received Ad26.COV2.S at low or high dose, single or two shots; several received placebo; per-sample allocation not given. Sampling happened 63 days after the first vaccine or placebo injection. The germline V and J ends were trimmed by 5 bases and 2 bases, with 14 bases remaining between them. The CDR3 runs 15 residues. Germline V gene data show CDR1 as SEHNR and CDR2 as FQNEAQ (reference sequence). Whole-study results and caveats: After vaccination, substantial breadth of spike-specific CD8+ and CD4+ responses was reported.

This clonotype was sampled from a person aged 18-60 years who received the Ad26.COV2.S COVID-19 vaccine or a placebo. V usage is TRBV7-9 and J usage is TRBJ2-3; a weak D match, TRBD2 (6 bases). Material: peripheral blood, obtained in a trial of Ad26.COV2.S vaccine versus placebo. CDR3 region: CASSPSGDFTDTQYF. CDR3 nucleotides: TGTGCCAGCAGCCCGAGTGGGGACTTCACAGATACGCAGTATTTT.